This TCR beta chain was recovered during a study of cytomegalovirus exposure and HLA in healthy donors. PCR amplification relied on 60 Vbeta primers (plus 13 Jbeta primers). Assay used: immunoSEQ multiplex PCR; TCRdb lists only in-frame clones, some missing. The table includes around 160,000 clones, 75% to 85% detected once. Study-wide points: Follow-up analysis later connected one missense variant in DCLRE1C with trimming of TCR beta V- and J-genes. Some highly shared sequence variants likely arose as a pipeline artifact.

Germline values: CDR1 LNHDA, CDR2 SQIVND (reference sequence). Trimming removed 4 bases from V and 5 bases from J, with 12 bases in between. The CDR3 is 15 residues long. This clone was seen only once. Its antigen is as yet unknown. This TCR was recovered from a male donor in good health and CMV-seropositive. Sequencing was performed on PBMCs. The gene calls are TRBV19 and TRBJ1-6; D uncertain. This CDR3 is CASSKWAADNSPLHF. CDR3 bases: TGTGCCAGTAGTAAGTGGGCAGCCGATAATTCACCCCTCCACTTT.